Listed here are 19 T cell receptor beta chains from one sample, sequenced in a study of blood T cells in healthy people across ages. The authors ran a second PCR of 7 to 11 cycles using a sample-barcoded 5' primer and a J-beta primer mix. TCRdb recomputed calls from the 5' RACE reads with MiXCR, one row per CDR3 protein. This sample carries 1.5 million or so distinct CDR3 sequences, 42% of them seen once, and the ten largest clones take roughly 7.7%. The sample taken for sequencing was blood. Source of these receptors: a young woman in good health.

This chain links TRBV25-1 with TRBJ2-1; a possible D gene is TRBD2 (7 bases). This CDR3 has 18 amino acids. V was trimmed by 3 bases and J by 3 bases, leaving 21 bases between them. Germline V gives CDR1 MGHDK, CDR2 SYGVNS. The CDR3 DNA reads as TGTGCCAGCAGTGAGAGGCCTAGGGGGGGGGGCCACTACAATGAGCAGTTCTTC. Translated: CASSERPRGGGHYNEQFF.

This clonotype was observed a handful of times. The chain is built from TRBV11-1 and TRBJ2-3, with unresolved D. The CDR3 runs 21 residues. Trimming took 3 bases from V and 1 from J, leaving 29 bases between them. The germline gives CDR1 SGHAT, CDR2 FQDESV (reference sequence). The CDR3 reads CASSLVVKVAKLTRGTDTQYF. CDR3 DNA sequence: TGTGCCAGCAGCTTGGTCGTGAAGGTGGCTAAACTCACAAGGGGCACAGATACGCAGTATTTT.

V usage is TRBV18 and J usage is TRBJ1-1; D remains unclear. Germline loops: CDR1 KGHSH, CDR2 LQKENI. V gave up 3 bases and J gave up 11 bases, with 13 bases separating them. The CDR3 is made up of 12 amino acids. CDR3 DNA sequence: TGTGCCAGCTCACCGTTTGGCTACGAGGCTTTCTTT. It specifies CASSPFGYEAFF.

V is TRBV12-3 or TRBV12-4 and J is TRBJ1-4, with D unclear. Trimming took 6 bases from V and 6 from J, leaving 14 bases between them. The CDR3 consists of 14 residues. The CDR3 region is CASSLTALYEKLFF. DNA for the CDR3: TGTGCCAGCAGCCTTACAGCCCTGTATGAAAAACTGTTTTTT.

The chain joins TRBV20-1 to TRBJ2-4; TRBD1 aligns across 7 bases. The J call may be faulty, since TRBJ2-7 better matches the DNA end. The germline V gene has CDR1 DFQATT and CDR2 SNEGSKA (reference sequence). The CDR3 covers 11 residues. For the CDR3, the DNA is TGCAGTGCTAGAGGGACAGGCGAGCAGTACTTC. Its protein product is CSARGTGEQYF.

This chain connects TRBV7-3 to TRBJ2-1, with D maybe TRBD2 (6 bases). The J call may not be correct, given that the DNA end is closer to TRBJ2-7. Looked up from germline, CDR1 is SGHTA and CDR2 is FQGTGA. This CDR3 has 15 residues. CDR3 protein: CASGTGTSSYNEQYF. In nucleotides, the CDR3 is TGTGCCAGCGGCACCGGAACTAGCTCCTACAATGAGCAGTACTTC.

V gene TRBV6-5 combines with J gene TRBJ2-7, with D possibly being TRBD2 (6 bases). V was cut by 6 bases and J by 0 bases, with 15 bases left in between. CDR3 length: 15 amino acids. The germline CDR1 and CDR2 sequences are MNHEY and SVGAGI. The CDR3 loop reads CASRTLAGSSYEQYF. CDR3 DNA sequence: TGTGCCAGCAGGACCCTTGCGGGGTCCTCCTACGAGCAGTACTTC.

CDR3: CASSLGTSGSSETQYF. For the CDR3, the DNA is TGTGCCAGCAGCTTAGGGACTAGCGGGAGTTCAGAGACCCAGTACTTC. The chain uses TRBV7-4 and TRBJ2-5; 13 bases map to TRBD2. CDR1 SGHVT and CDR2 SQSDAQ come from the germline V gene. The CDR3 consists of 16 residues. Losses at the gene ends were 1 base for V and 4 bases for J; bases not matched to a gene: 3.

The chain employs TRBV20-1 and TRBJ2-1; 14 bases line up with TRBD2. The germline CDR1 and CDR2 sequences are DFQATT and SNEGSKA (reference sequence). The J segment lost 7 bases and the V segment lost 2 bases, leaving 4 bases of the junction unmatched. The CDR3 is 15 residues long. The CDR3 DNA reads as TGCAGTGCTAGACAAGGGACTAGCGGGAGTAATGAGCAGTTCTTC. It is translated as CSARQGTSGSNEQFF.

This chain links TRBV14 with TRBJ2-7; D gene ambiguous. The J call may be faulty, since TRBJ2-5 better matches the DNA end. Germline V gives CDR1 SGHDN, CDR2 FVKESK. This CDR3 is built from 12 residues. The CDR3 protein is CASSQVTQTQYF. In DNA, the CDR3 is TGTGCCAGCAGCCAAGTTACACAGACCCAGTACTTC.

The CDR3 is CASSLVFAGDEQYF. In nucleotides, the CDR3 is TGCGCCAGCAGCTTGGTCTTCGCCGGGGACGAGCAGTACTTC. The chain combines TRBV5-1 with TRBJ2-7, with a weak D call TRBD2 (5 bases). The CDR3 totals 14 residues. Germline values: CDR1 SGHRS, CDR2 YFSETQ. Trimming shortened V by 0 bases and J by 5 bases, and 12 bases separated the two germline ends.

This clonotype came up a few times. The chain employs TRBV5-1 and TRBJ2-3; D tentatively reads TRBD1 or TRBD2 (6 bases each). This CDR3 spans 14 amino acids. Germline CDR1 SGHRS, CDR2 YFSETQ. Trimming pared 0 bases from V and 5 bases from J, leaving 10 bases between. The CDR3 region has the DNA TGCGCCAGCAGCTTGGGGGGGGCCTTAGATACGCAGTATTTT. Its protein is CASSLGGALDTQYF.

The CDR3 sequence: CASSHASVAYEQYF. Here the CDR3 DNA reads TGTGCCAGCAGCCATGCGTCCGTAGCCTACGAGCAGTACTTC. V usage is TRBV6-6 and J usage is TRBJ2-7; unclear D gene. CDR3 length: 14 amino acids. Between the trimmed V and J ends, which lost 6 bases and 2 bases, there was a span of 14 bases. Germline values: CDR1 MNHNY, CDR2 SVGAGI (reference sequence).

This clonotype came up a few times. Written as DNA, the CDR3 is TGTGCCAGCAGCCACCGTCTTACTTACGAGCAGTACTTC. Its protein is CASSHRLTYEQYF. The chain recombines TRBV3-1 with TRBJ2-5; D remains unclear. The J call may be incorrect, as the DNA end agrees better with TRBJ2-7. This CDR3 comprises 13 residues. Germline V CDR1 and CDR2: LGHDT, YNNKEL (reference sequence).

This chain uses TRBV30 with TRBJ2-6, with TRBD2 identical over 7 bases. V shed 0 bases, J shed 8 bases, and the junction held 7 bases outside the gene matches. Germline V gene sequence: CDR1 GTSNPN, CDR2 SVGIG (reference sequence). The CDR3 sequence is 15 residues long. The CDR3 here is CAWSVSGGWSNVLTF. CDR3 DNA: TGTGCCTGGAGTGTTTCGGGGGGTTGGTCCAACGTCCTGACTTTC.

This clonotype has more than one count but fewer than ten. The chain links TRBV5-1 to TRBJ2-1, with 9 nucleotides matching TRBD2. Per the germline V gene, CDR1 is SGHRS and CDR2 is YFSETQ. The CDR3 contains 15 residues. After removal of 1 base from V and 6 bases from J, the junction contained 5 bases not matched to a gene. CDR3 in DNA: TGCGCCAGCAGCTTGTTGACTAGCGGTCCCAATGAGCAGTTCTTC. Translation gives CASSLLTSGPNEQFF.

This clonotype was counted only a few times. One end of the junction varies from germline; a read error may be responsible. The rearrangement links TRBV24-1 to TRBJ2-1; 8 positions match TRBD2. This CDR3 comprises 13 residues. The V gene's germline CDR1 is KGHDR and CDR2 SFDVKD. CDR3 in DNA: TGTGCCACCGCGGGGGGATCCTCCAATGAGCAGTTCTTC. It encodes CATAGGSSNEQFF.

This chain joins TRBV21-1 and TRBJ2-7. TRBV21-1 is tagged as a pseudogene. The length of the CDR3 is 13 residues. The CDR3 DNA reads TGTGCCAGCAGCAAAGGACACTCCTACGAGCAGTACTTC. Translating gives CASSKGHSYEQYF.

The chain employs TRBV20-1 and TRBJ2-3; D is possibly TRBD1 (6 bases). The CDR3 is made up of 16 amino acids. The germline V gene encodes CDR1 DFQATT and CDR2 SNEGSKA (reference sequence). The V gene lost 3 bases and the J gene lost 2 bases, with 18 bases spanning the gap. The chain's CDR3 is CSARNRDTDTTDTQYF. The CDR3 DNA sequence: TGCAGTGCTAGGAACCGGGACACCGACACCACAGATACGCAGTATTTT.